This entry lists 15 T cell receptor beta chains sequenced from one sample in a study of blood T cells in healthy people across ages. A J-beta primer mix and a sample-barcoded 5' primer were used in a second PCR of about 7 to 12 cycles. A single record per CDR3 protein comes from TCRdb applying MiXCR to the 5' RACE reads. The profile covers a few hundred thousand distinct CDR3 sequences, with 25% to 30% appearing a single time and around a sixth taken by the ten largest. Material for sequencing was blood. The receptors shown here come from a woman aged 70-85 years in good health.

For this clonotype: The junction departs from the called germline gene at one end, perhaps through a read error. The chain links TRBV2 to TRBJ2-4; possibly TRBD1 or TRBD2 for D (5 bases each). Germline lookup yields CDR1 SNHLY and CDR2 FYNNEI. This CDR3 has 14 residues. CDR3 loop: CTSSGGGAKNIQYF. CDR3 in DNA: TGTACCAGCAGTGGGGGTGGGGCCAAAAACATTCAGTACTTC.

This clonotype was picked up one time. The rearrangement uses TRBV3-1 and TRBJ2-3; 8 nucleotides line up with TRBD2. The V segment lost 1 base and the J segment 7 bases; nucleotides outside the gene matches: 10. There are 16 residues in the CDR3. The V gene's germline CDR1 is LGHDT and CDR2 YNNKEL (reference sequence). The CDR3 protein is CASSQVELAEDHTQYF. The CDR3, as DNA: TGTGCCAGCAGCCAAGTAGAACTAGCGGAAGATCATACGCAGTATTTT.

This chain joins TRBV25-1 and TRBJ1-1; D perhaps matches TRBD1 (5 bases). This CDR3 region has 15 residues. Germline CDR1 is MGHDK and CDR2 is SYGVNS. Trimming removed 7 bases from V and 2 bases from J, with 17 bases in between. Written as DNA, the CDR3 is TGTGCCAGCACTGACAGTCGCAAGGGTAACACTGAAGCTTTCTTT. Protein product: CASTDSRKGNTEAFF.

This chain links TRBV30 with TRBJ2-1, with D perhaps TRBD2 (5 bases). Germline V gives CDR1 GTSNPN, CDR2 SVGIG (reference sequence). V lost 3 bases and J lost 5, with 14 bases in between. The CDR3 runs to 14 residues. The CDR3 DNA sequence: TGTGCCTGGAGCCGTAGGGCGCGGGACAATGAGCAGTTCTTC. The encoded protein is CAWSRRARDNEQFF.

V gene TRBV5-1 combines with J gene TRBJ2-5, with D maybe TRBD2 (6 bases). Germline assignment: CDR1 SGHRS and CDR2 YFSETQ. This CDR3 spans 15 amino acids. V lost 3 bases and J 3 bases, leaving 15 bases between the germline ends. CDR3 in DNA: TGCGCCAGCAGCTCCTCCGGGAGAGGGGAAGAGACCCAGTACTTC. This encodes CASSSSGRGEETQYF. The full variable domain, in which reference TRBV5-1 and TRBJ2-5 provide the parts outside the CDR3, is KAGVTQTPRYLIKTRGQQVTLSCSPISGHRSVSWYQQTPGQGLQFLFEYFSETQRNKGNFPGRFSGRQFSNSRSEMNVSTLELGDSALYLCASSSSGRGEETQYFGPGTRLLVL.

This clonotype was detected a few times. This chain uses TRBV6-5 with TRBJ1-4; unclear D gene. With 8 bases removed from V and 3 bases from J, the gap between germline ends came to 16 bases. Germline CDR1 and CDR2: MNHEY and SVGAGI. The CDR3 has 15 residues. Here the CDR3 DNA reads TGTGCCAGCTCCTTTGACCGACACCCTAATGAAAAACTGTTTTTT. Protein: CASSFDRHPNEKLFF.

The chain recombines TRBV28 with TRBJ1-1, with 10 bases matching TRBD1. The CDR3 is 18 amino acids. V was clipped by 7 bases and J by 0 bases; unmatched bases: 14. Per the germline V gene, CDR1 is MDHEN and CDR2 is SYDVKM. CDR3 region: CASTNPPGTGALNTEAFF. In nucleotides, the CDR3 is TGTGCCAGCACCAATCCACCCGGGACAGGGGCCCTGAACACTGAAGCTTTCTTT.

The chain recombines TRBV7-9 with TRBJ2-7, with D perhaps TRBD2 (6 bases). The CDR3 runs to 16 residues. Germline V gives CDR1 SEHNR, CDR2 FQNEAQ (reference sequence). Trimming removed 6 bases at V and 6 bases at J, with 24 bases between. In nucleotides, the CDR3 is TGTGCCAGCAGTAACACACTGGGACTCTCACTTCCCGAGCAGTACTTC. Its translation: CASSNTLGLSLPEQYF.

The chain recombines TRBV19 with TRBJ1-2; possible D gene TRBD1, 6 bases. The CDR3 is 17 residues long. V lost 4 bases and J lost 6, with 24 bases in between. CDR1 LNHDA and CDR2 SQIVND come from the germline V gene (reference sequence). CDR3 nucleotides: TGTGCCAGTAGTACGGTAGGGGGGACCCCAGCGCTTCATGGCTACACCTTC. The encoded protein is CASSTVGGTPALHGYTF.

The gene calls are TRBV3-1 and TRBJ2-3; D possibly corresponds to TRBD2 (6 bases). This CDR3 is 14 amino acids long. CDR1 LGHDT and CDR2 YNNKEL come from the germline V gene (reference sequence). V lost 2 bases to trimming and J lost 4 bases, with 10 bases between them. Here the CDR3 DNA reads TGTGCCAGCAGCCAAAGCGGGTCAGCAGATACGCAGTATTTT. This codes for CASSQSGSADTQYF.

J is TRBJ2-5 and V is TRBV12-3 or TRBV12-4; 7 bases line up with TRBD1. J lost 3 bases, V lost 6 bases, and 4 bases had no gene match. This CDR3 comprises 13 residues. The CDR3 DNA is TGTGCCAGCAGGGAGACAGGGAAAGAGACCCAGTACTTC. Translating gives CASRETGKETQYF.

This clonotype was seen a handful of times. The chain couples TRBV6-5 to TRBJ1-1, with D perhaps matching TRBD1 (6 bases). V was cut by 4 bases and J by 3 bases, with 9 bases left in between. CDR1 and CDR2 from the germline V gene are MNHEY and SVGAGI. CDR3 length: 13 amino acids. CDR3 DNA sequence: TGTGCCAGCAGTTTTGGACAGCACACTGAAGCTTTCTTT. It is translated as CASSFGQHTEAFF.

The CDR3 nucleotides are TGCGCCAGCAGCGGTTTCACAGATACGCAGTATTTT. Protein product: CASSGFTDTQYF. The chain recombines TRBV5-1 with TRBJ2-3; D is ambiguous. The CDR3 loop spans 12 amino acids. Per the germline V gene, CDR1 is SGHRS and CDR2 is YFSETQ. V was clipped by 4 bases and J by 2 bases, with 5 bases between them. Looking up the rest from reference TRBV5-1 and TRBJ2-3 gives the full variable domain: KAGVTQTPRYLIKTRGQQVTLSCSPISGHRSVSWYQQTPGQGLQFLFEYFSETQRNKGNFPGRFSGRQFSNSRSEMNVSTLELGDSALYLCASSGFTDTQYFGPGTRLTVL.

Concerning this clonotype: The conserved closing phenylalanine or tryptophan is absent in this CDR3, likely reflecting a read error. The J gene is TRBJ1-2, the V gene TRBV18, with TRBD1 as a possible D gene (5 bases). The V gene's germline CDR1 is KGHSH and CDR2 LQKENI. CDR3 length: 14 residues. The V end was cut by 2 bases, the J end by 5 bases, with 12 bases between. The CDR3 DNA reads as TGTGCCAGCTCACCATCGGGGGACCTATATGGCTACACCATC. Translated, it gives CASSPSGDLYGYTI.

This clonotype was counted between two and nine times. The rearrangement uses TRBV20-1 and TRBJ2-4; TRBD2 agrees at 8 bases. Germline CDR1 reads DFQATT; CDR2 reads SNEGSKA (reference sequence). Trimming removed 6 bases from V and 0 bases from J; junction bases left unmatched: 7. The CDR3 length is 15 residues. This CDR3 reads CSARGGFLAKNIQYF. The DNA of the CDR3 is TGCAGTGCCCGGGGGGGGTTCCTAGCCAAAAACATTCAGTACTTC.